The entry below describes one T cell receptor (beta chain). These data originate in a study of technical replicates of blood from a handful of donors. From germline, CDR1 is MNHNS and CDR2 SASEGT. This CDR3 is built from 18 residues. Trimming cost V 2 bases and J 1 base; bases outside gene matches: 10. Data came from immunoSEQ multiplex PCR; TCRdb stores just in-frame clones and leaves some out. The table includes tens of thousands of clones, over 80% detected once. The specimen was T cells isolated from PBMCs. V usage is TRBV6-1 and J usage is TRBJ1-1; 10 bases agree with TRBD1. The origin of this receptor is a human donor in good health. The chain's CDR3 is CASSENALGTGANTEAFF. Here the CDR3 DNA reads TGTGCCAGCAGTGAAAATGCCTTAGGGACAGGGGCGAACACTGAAGCTTTCTTT.